This T cell receptor (beta chain) originates from a study of cytomegalovirus exposure and HLA in healthy donors. PCR employed 60 Vbeta and 13 Jbeta primers. Profiled with immunoSEQ multiplex PCR; TCRdb holds only in-frame clones, not every one. The repertoire holds about 120,000 clones, with roughly four fifths as singletons. Specimen: PBMCs. The source of this sequence is a woman younger than 35 in good health and CMV-seronegative.

Here the CDR3 DNA reads TGTGCCAGCAGACAGGGAGGGTGGACAGATACGCAGTATTTT. Translated, it gives CASRQGGWTDTQYF. The chain joins TRBV27 to TRBJ2-3; possibly TRBD2 for D (7 bases). CDR1 MNHEY and CDR2 SMNVEV come from the germline V gene (reference sequence). The CDR3 extends over 14 amino acids. V lost 6 bases, J lost 3 bases, and 13 bases lay in between.